Below, one TCR beta chain is given with its context. Its antigen is currently unknown. TCRdb re-analysed the 5' RACE reads in MiXCR, keeping a single row per CDR3 protein. The profile shows 540,000 or so distinct CDR3 sequences, 20% to 25% of them singletons. This entry comes from a study of identical twins. The study's findings and limits: Whereas memory repertoires showed no such difference, abundant cord blood beta clonotypes carried fewer insertions.

The V and J ends lost 5 bases and 10 bases respectively, with 18 bases between them. This CDR3 is 15 amino acids long. Germline V gives CDR1 LNHDA, CDR2 SQIVND (reference sequence). In addition, the sample was reused for a study of yellow fever vaccine responses in identical twins. That work adds: Reported findings indicate that twins' vaccine T cell responses seemed partially convergent, partially personalized.

This receptor was obtained from a woman aged 18-30 years in good health. The rearrangement uses TRBV19 and TRBJ1-6; possible D gene TRBD1, 5 bases. Sequencing used CD4+ T cells sorted from blood. Here the CDR3 reads CASSAVEDIFSPLHF. For the CDR3, the DNA is TGTGCCAGTAGTGCCGTCGAGGACATTTTCTCACCCCTCCACTTT.